This TCR beta chain is drawn from a study of post-analysis software for immune sequencing data. The CDR3 spans 15 residues. Germline CDR1 reads KGHDR; CDR2 reads SFDVKD. V was cut by 0 bases and J by 2 bases, with 6 bases left in between. Study conclusions and caveats: The authors found that F measure strongly co-clustered same-batch samples. Higher frequency in patients than in controls was seen for five TRBV segments, with TRBV5-6, TRBV5-1 and TRBV20-1 among them.

This clonotype has just a few counts. Its antigen is undetermined. Libraries were made from TCR beta cDNA, and they carried unique molecular identifiers. TCRdb re-called the PCR reads with MiXCR, one entry per CDR3 protein. Here the sample spans a few hundred thousand distinct CDR3 sequences, about 40% being singletons. What was sequenced was blood. The chain employs TRBV24-1 and TRBJ2-2, with no clear D. This TCR was sampled from a girl between 5 and 17 years old with multiple sclerosis. The CDR3 coding sequence is TGTGCCACCAGTGATTTGACAGTCAACACCGGGGAGCTGTTTTTT. Translated, it gives CATSDLTVNTGELFF.